This TCR beta chain was documented in a study of blood T cell repertoires in COVID-19. This table comes from immunoSEQ multiplex PCR, and its TCRdb copy is limited to in-frame clones, with some not included. Of some 250,000 clones in the sample, roughly four fifths were seen once. Sample: peripheral blood. This TCR was recovered from a man aged 25-45 years who had recovered from COVID-19.

Written as DNA, the CDR3 is TGTGCCAGCAGCATACTAGCGGGGGGGGTTTACGAGCAGTACTTC. Translation gives CASSILAGGVYEQYF. This chain connects TRBV11-2 to TRBJ2-7, with TRBD2 identical over 13 bases. Trimming removed 5 bases from V and 4 bases from J; junction bases left unmatched: 5. The CDR3 has 15 amino acids. CDR1 is SGHAT, CDR2 FQNNGV, per germline.